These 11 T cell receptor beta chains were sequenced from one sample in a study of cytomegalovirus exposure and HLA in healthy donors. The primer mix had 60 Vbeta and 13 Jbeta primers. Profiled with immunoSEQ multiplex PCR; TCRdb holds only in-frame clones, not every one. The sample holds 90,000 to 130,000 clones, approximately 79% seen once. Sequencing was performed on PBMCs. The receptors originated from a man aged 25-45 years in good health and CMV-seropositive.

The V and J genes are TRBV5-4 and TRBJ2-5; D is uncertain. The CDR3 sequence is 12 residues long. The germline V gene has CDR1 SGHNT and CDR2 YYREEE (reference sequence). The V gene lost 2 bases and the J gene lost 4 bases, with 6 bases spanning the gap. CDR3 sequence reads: CASSLRGETQYF. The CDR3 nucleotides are TGTGCCAGCAGCTTACGCGGAGAGACCCAGTACTTC.

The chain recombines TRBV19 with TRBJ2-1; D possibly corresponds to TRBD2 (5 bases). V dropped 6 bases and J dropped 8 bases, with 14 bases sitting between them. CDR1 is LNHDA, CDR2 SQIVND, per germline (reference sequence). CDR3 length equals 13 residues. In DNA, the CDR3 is TGTGCCAGTAGGTCTAGCTATCTCGATGAGCAGTTCTTC. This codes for CASRSSYLDEQFF.

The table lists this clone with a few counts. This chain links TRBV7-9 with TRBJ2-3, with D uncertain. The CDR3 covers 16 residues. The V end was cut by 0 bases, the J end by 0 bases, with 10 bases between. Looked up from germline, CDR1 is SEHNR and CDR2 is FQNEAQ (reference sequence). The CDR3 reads CASSLAHSISTDTQYF. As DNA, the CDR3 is TGTGCCAGCAGCTTAGCCCACAGCATTAGCACAGATACGCAGTATTTT.

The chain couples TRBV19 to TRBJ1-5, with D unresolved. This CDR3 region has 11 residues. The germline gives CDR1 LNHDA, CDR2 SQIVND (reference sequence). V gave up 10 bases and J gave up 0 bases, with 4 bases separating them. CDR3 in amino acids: CATNSNQPQHF. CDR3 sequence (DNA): TGTGCCACCAATAGCAATCAGCCCCAGCATTTT.

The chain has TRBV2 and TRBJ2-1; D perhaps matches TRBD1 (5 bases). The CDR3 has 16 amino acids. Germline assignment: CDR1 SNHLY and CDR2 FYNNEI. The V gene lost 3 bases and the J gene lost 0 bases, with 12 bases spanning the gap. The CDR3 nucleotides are TGTGCCAGCAGTGATTTAGGGGCTAGCTCCTACAATGAGCAGTTCTTC. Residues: CASSDLGASSYNEQFF.

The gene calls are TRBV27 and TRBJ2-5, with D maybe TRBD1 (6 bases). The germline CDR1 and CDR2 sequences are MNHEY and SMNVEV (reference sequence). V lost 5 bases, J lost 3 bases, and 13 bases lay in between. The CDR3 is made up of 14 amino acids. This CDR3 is CASSRPGQKETQYF. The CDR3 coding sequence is TGTGCCAGCAGTCGGCCTGGACAGAAAGAGACCCAGTACTTC.

This CDR3 reads CASSVASRSGGELFF. DNA of the CDR3: TGTGCCAGCAGCGTAGCGTCTAGATCGGGGGGGGAGCTGTTTTTT. The rearrangement links TRBV9 to TRBJ2-2, with D possibly TRBD2 on 5 matching bases. Per the germline V gene, CDR1 is SGDLS and CDR2 is YYNGEE. Trimming cost V 0 bases and J 8 bases, with 14 bases left between them. The CDR3 has 15 residues.

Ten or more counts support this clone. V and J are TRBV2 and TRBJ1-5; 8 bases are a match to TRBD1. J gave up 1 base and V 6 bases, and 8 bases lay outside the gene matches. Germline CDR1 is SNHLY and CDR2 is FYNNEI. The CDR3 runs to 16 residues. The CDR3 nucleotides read TGTGCCAGCAGGGCTACAGGGGGACCCAGCAATCAGCCCCAGCATTTT. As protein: CASRATGGPSNQPQHF.

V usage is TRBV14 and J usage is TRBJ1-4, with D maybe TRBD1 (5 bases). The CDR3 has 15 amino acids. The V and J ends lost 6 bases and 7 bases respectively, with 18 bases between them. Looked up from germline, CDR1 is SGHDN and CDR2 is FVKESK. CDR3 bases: TGTGCCAGCAGTACAATAACCGGGGGTGGTGAAAAACTGTTTTTT. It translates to CASSTITGGGEKLFF.

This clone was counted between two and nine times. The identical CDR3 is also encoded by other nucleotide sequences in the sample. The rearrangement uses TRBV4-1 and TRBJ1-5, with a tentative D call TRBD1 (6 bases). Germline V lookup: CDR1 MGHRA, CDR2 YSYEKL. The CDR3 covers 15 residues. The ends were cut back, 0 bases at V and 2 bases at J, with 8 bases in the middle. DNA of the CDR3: TGCGCCAGCAGCCAAGAACAGGGTCGCAATCAGCCCCAGCATTTT. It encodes CASSQEQGRNQPQHF.

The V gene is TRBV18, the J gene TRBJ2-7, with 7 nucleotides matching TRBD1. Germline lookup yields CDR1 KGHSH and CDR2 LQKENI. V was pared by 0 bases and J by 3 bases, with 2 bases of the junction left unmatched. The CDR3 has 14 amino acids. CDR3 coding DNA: TGTGCCAGCTCACCACCGGGACAGCTCTACGAGCAGTACTTC. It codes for CASSPPGQLYEQYF.